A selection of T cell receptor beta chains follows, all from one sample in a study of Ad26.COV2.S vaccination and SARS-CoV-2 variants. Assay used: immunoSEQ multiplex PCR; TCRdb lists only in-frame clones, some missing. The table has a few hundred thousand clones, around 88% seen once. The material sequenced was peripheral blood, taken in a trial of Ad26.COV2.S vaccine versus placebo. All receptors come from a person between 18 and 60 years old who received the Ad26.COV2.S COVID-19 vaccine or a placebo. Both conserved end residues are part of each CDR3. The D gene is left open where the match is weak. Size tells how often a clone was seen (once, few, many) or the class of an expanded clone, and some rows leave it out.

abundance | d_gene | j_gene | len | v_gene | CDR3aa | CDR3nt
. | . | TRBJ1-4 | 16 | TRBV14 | CASSQVAGHLNEKLFF | TGTGCCAGCAGCCAAGTGGCAGGGCACCTAAATGAAAAACTGTTTTTT
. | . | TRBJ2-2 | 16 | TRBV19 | CASSISPYGNTGELFF | TGTGCCAGTAGTATAAGCCCTTACGGGAACACCGGGGAGCTGTTTTTT
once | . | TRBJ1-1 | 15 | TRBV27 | CASSSLHRDKNEAFF | TGTGCCAGCAGTTCCTTACACCGGGACAAGAATGAAGCTTTCTTT
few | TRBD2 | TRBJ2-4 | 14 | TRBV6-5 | CASWGGRAKNIQYF | TGTGCCAGCTGGGGAGGGAGGGCCAAAAACATTCAGTACTTC
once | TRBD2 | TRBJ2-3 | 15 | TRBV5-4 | CASSLTSAFTDTQYF | TGTGCCAGCAGCTTAACTAGCGCTTTCACAGATACGCAGTATTTT
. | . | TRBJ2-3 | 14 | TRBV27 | CASSLISFTDTQYF | TGTGCCAGCAGTTTGATCAGTTTCACAGATACGCAGTATTTT
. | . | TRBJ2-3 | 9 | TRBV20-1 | CSDRDTQYF | TGCAGTGACAGGGATACGCAGTATTTT
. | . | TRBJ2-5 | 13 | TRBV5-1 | CASSLANWETQYF | TGCGCCAGCAGCTTGGCTAATTGGGAGACCCAGTACTTC
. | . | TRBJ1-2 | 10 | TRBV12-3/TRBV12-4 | CASKGYGYTF | TGTGCCAGTAAGGGCTATGGCTACACCTTC
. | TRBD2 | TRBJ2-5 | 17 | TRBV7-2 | CASRGTITSGPQETQYF | TGTGCCAGCAGGGGGACGATCACTAGCGGGCCTCAAGAGACCCAGTACTTC
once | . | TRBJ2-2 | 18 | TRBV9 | CASSVNAGSRGSTGELFF | TGTGCCAGCAGCGTTAACGCCGGGAGTAGGGGGTCGACCGGGGAGCTGTTTTTT
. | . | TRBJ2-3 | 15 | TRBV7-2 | CASCPFGGSTDTQYF | TGTGCCAGCTGTCCATTTGGGGGAAGCACAGATACGCAGTATTTT
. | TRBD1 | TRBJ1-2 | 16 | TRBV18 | CASSPLGRNRGHGYTF | TGTGCCAGCTCACCTCTGGGGAGGAACAGGGGACATGGCTACACCTTC
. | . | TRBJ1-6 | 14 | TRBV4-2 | CASSQALYNSPLHF | TGTGCCAGCAGCCAAGCTCTATATAATTCACCCCTCCACTTT
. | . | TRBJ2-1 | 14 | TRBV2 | CASSEDGFYNEQFF | TGTGCCAGCAGTGAGGACGGTTTCTACAATGAGCAGTTCTTC
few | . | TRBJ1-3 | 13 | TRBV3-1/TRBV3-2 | CASSFDYKNTIYF | TGTGCCAGCAGCTTTGATTACAAAAACACCATATATTTT
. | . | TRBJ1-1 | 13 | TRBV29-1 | CSVQGRSNTEAFF | TGCAGCGTACAGGGTCGGTCGAACACTGAAGCTTTCTTT
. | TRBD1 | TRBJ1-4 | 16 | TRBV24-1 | CATWGTPRQGNEKLFF | TGTGCCACCTGGGGCACCCCTCGACAGGGGAATGAAAAACTGTTTTTT
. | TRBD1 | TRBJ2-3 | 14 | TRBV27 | CASKEGAHTDTQYF | TGTGCCAGCAAAGAGGGGGCCCACACAGATACGCAGTATTTT
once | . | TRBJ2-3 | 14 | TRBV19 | CASSSLLSTDTQYF | TGTGCCAGTAGTAGCCTCTTAAGCACAGATACGCAGTATTTT
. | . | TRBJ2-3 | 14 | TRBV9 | CASSVLGGPDTQYF | TGTGCCAGCAGCGTCCTCGGAGGTCCAGATACGCAGTATTTT
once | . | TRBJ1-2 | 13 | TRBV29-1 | CSTRDPADYGYTF | TGCAGCACCCGGGACCCGGCGGACTATGGCTACACCTTC
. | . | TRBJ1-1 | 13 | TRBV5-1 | CASSLVGETEAFF | TGCGCCAGCAGCTTGGTAGGGGAGACTGAAGCTTTCTTT
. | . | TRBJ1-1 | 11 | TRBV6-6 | CASNIRLEAFF | TGTGCCAGCAATATACGTCTTGAAGCTTTCTTT
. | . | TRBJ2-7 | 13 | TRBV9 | CASSVAQGHEQYF | TGTGCCAGCAGCGTAGCACAGGGCCACGAGCAGTACTTC
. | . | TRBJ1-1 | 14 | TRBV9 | CASSVAAGGTEAFF | TGTGCCAGCAGCGTAGCAGCCGGGGGTACTGAAGCTTTCTTT
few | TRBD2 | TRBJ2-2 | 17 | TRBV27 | CASSLLAGGPYAGELFF | TGTGCCAGCAGTCTACTAGCGGGGGGGCCTTATGCCGGGGAGCTGTTTTTT
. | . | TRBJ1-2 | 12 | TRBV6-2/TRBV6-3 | CASSYSSYGYTF | TGTGCCAGCAGTTACTCCAGTTATGGCTACACCTTC
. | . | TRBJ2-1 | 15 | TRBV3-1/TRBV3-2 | CASSQSWTTYNEQFF | TGTGCCAGCAGCCAATCGTGGACTACCTACAATGAGCAGTTCTTC
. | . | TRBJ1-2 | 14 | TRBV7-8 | CASSLGQNNYGYTF | TGTGCCAGCAGCTTAGGCCAGAACAACTATGGCTACACCTTC
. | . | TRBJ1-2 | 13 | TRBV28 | CASSTPTNYGYTF | TGTGCCAGCAGTACTCCAACTAACTATGGCTACACCTTC
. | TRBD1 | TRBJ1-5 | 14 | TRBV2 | CASSRQGYNQPQHF | TGTGCCAGCAGTCGACAGGGGTACAATCAGCCCCAGCATTTT
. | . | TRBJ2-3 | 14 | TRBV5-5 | CASSLPLSTDTQYF | TGTGCCAGCAGCTTGCCACTTAGCACAGATACGCAGTATTTT
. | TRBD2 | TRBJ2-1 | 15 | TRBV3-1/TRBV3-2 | CASSLSGRAWNEQFF | TGTGCCAGCAGCCTTAGCGGGAGGGCCTGGAATGAGCAGTTCTTC
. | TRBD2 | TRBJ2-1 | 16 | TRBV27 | CASSVVAGGPPNEQFF | TGTGCCAGCAGTGTCGTAGCGGGAGGGCCCCCCAATGAGCAGTTCTTC
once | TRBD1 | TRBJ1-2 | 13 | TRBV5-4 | CASSSDRGLGYTF | TGTGCCAGCAGCTCGGACAGGGGGCTTGGCTACACCTTC
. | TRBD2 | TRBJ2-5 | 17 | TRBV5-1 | CASSSSRAGGLRETQYF | TGCGCCAGCAGCTCCTCTCGAGCGGGGGGGCTAAGAGAGACCCAGTACTTC
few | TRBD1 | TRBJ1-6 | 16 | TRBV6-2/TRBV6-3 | CASSLVDRADNSPLHF | TGTGCCAGCAGCTTAGTGGACAGGGCGGATAATTCACCCCTCCACTTT
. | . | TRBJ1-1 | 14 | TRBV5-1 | CASSFAAGNTEAFF | TGCGCCAGCAGCTTCGCTGCGGGCAACACTGAAGCTTTCTTT
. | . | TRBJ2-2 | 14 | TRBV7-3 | CASSTTLNTGELFF | TGTGCCAGCAGCACTACCCTCAACACCGGGGAGCTGTTTTTT